These 22 T cell receptor beta chains originate from one sample sequenced in a study of PD-L1 blockade in urothelial cancer. Assay: immunoSEQ multiplex PCR; the TCRdb copy retains only in-frame clones and omits some. Found here are 43,000 or so clones, 65% to 85% of them singletons; the top ten hold roughly 15%. Documented time point: pretreatment peripheral blood. The material sequenced was PBMCs, taken around atezolizumab (anti-PD-L1) treatment. These receptors all stem from a man in his sixties with urothelial cancer.

The genes are TRBV6-5 and TRBJ1-5; D is possibly TRBD1 (5 bases). Germline CDR1 and CDR2: MNHEY and SVGAGI. The CDR3 is made up of 15 amino acids. The ends were cut back, 6 bases at V and 3 bases at J, with 15 bases in the middle. DNA for the CDR3: TGTGCCAGCAGCCCTAGCGGGGGGAACAATCAGCCCCAGCATTTT. Translated, it gives CASSPSGGNNQPQHF.

The rearrangement links TRBV2 to TRBJ2-1, with D possibly matching TRBD1 (5 bases). Germline CDR1 and CDR2: SNHLY and FYNNEI. The length of the CDR3 is 15 residues. V gave up 2 bases and J gave up 2 bases, with 10 bases separating them. The CDR3 protein is CASSERQLAYNEQFF. CDR3 sequence (DNA): TGTGCCAGCAGTGAACGACAGTTGGCCTACAATGAGCAGTTCTTC.

This clone is a singleton in its sample. The chain links TRBV19 to TRBJ1-5, with D maybe TRBD1 (6 bases). Per germline, CDR1 LNHDA and CDR2 SQIVND (reference sequence). The CDR3 extends over 15 amino acids. Trimming took 3 bases from V and 3 from J, leaving 12 bases between them. The CDR3, as DNA: TGTGCCAGTAGTATCGGTAGGGGGTACAATCAGCCCCAGCATTTT. Amino acid sequence: CASSIGRGYNQPQHF.

This clone was seen only a few times. The chain has TRBV19 and TRBJ2-6; 9 bases are shared with TRBD1. Germline trimming cut 6 bases from V and 4 bases from J; bases unmatched to any gene: 10. The length of the CDR3 is 17 residues. Germline loops: CDR1 LNHDA, CDR2 SQIVND (reference sequence). The CDR3: CASSHTGTGTGANVLTF. The DNA of the CDR3 is TGTGCCAGTAGCCATACCGGGACAGGGACCGGGGCCAACGTCCTGACTTTC.

There are a few counts of this clone. The chain carries TRBV5-1 and TRBJ1-6, with a weak D call TRBD1 (5 bases). Germline lookup yields CDR1 SGHRS and CDR2 YFSETQ. Between the trimmed V and J ends, which lost 5 bases and 8 bases, there was a span of 11 bases. The CDR3 spans 13 residues. The CDR3 coding sequence is TGCGCCAGCAGGGGAACAGGCGATTCACCCCTCCACTTT. Protein: CASRGTGDSPLHF. Full variable domain (remainder filled in from reference TRBV5-1 and TRBJ1-6): KAGVTQTPRYLIKTRGQQVTLSCSPISGHRSVSWYQQTPGQGLQFLFEYFSETQRNKGNFPGRFSGRQFSNSRSEMNVSTLELGDSALYLCASRGTGDSPLHFGNGTRLTVT.

This clone was seen only a few times. The chain uses TRBV4-2 and TRBJ2-5; 7 bases are shared with TRBD1. V lost 0 bases, J lost 1 base, and 14 bases stayed unmatched. CDR1 and CDR2 (germline): LGHNA, YNFKEQ. The CDR3 is made up of 19 amino acids. The CDR3 loop is CASSQDRHFRQGVQETQYF. CDR3 in DNA: TGTGCCAGCAGCCAAGATAGACACTTCCGACAGGGCGTCCAAGAGACCCAGTACTTC.

This clone has a single count. In DNA form, the CDR3 reads TGTGCCAGCGGCCCGGGACTAGGACCGTACAATGAGCAGTTCTTC. This codes for CASGPGLGPYNEQFF. The chain combines TRBV6-5 with TRBJ2-1; 8 bases map to TRBD2. V lost 8 bases to trimming and J lost 4 bases; unmatched junction nucleotides: 10. Germline V gene sequence: CDR1 MNHEY, CDR2 SVGAGI. This CDR3 has 15 amino acids.

The chain links TRBV5-5 to TRBJ1-4; perhaps TRBD1 as D (5 bases). Trimming cost V 4 bases and J 11 bases, with 18 bases left between them. Germline V gene lookup returns CDR1 SGHKS and CDR2 YYEKEE (reference sequence). This CDR3 contains 14 residues. CDR3 loop: CASSVTGGTDKLFF. The CDR3 DNA reads TGTGCCAGCAGCGTCACGGGGGGAACGGATAAACTGTTTTTT. The variable domain in full, with the rest retrieved from reference TRBV5-5 and TRBJ1-4, is DAGVTQSPTHLIKTRGQQVTLRCSPISGHKSVSWYQQVLGQGPQFIFQYYEKEERGRGNFPDRFSARQFPNYSSELNVNALLLGDSALYLCASSVTGGTDKLFFGSGTQLSVL.

The chain couples TRBV6-5 to TRBJ1-1, with 7 bases lining up with TRBD1. The CDR3 consists of 13 residues. J lost 4 bases, V lost 6 bases, and 5 bases had no gene match. Germline CDR1 and CDR2: MNHEY and SVGAGI. The CDR3: CASRDRAVTEAFF. CDR3 in DNA: TGTGCCAGCAGAGACAGGGCGGTCACTGAAGCTTTCTTT.

The chain uses TRBV28 and TRBJ2-7; 9 positions agree with TRBD1. V dropped 6 bases and J dropped 3; count of bases not matched to a gene: 9. The CDR3 runs to 15 residues. Looked up from germline, CDR1 is MDHEN and CDR2 is SYDVKM. CDR3 region: CASSLPGTGHYEQYF. The CDR3 DNA reads as TGTGCCAGCAGCCTGCCTGGGACAGGGCACTACGAGCAGTACTTC.

The genes are TRBV11-2 and TRBJ2-7, with D unclear. CDR1 is SGHAT, CDR2 FQNNGV, per germline. Trimming took off 2 bases at V and 4 bases at J, with 3 bases between the two ends. The CDR3 has 11 amino acids. The CDR3 DNA sequence: TGTGCCAGCAGCTTAACTTACGAGCAGTACTTC. Translation gives CASSLTYEQYF.

The CDR3 is CASSLATPGQGGTEAFF. As DNA, the CDR3 is TGTGCCAGCAGCTTAGCCACTCCGGGACAGGGGGGAACTGAAGCTTTCTTT. The chain joins TRBV11-2 to TRBJ1-1; 11 nucleotides agree with TRBD1. Germline V gene data show CDR1 as SGHAT and CDR2 as FQNNGV. The V segment lost 1 base and the J segment 5 bases; nucleotides outside the gene matches: 9. There are 17 residues in the CDR3.

This chain joins TRBV5-1 and TRBJ2-7, with D possibly matching TRBD1 (6 bases). V was cut by 3 bases and J by 6 bases, with 10 bases left in between. This CDR3 comprises 12 residues. Germline-derived CDR1 and CDR2 are SGHRS and YFSETQ. CDR3 protein: CASSYQGPEQYF. CDR3 nucleotides: TGCGCCAGCAGCTACCAGGGGCCCGAGCAGTACTTC.

The chain links TRBV7-2 to TRBJ2-5; 8 nucleotides align to TRBD2. V lost 5 bases to trimming and J lost 5 bases; unmatched junction nucleotides: 10. The CDR3 has 15 residues. In germline, CDR1 is SGHTA, CDR2 FQGNSA. The CDR3 here is CASSLGSGSMETQYF. The DNA for the CDR3 is TGTGCCAGCAGCCTTGGCAGCGGGAGCATGGAGACCCAGTACTTC.

The J gene is TRBJ1-6, the V gene TRBV7-9; 7 bases line up with TRBD1. The CDR3 spans 15 residues. Trimming took 9 bases from V and 7 from J; bases not matched to a gene: 12. Germline loops: CDR1 SEHNR, CDR2 FQNEAQ (reference sequence). The CDR3, as DNA: TGTGCCAGTACTCGGGACAGAGGAGCCAATTCACCCCTCCACTTT. Its translation is CASTRDRGANSPLHF.

The genes are TRBV27 and TRBJ1-2; D gene ambiguous. The ends were cut back, 3 bases at V and 3 bases at J, with 11 bases in the middle. The CDR3 is made up of 14 amino acids. Germline CDR1 MNHEY, CDR2 SMNVEV (reference sequence). CDR3 region: CASSLDPGDYGYTF. The CDR3 DNA reads as TGTGCCAGCAGTTTGGACCCGGGAGACTATGGCTACACCTTC.

This clone has just a few counts. The V call is TRBV2, the J call TRBJ1-2; 8 positions agree with TRBD1. The length of the CDR3 is 15 residues. Per germline, CDR1 SNHLY and CDR2 FYNNEI. Trimming cost V 11 bases and J 7 bases; bases outside gene matches: 18. In DNA, the CDR3 is TGTGCCGGGGCAGGGGGCCGCACGTCGGACGGTGGCTACACCTTC. It translates to CAGAGGRTSDGGYTF.

The chain employs TRBV6-5 and TRBJ1-5, with 7 bases aligning to TRBD1. This CDR3 has 15 residues. From germline, CDR1 is MNHEY and CDR2 SVGAGI. V lost 5 bases and J lost 4; bases outside the gene matches: 8. The CDR3 region has the DNA TGTGCCAGCAGTCGTACAGGGGTGGGAAATCAGCCCCAGCATTTT. Translated: CASSRTGVGNQPQHF.

The chain joins TRBV4-2 to TRBJ1-1, with D possibly being TRBD1 (6 bases). V was shortened by 0 bases and J by 0 bases, with 8 bases between the two germline ends. Germline V gene sequence: CDR1 LGHNA, CDR2 YNFKEQ. This CDR3 comprises 15 residues. The CDR3, as DNA: TGTGCCAGCAGCCAAGAAGGGGGGGTGAACACTGAAGCTTTCTTT. It translates to CASSQEGGVNTEAFF.

The chain has TRBV6-5 and TRBJ1-5, with no clear D. Germline V lookup: CDR1 MNHEY, CDR2 SVGAGI. The CDR3 length is 14 residues. Trimming removed 2 bases at V and 5 bases at J, with 10 bases between. The CDR3 DNA reads as TGTGCCAGCAGTTACGGGGAGGCCCATCAGCCCCAGCATTTT. It specifies CASSYGEAHQPQHF.

This clone was seen just once. V usage is TRBV28 and J usage is TRBJ1-2; 10 bases match TRBD1. The CDR3 extends over 16 amino acids. The junction had 14 bases not matched to a gene; V was cut back by 5 bases and J by 8 bases. Germline V lookup: CDR1 MDHEN, CDR2 SYDVKM. CDR3: CASSPPPGTGVVGYTF. The CDR3 DNA follows: TGTGCCAGCAGTCCCCCTCCCGGGACAGGGGTAGTGGGCTACACCTTC.

The chain is built from TRBV6-5 and TRBJ1-3, with TRBD1 as a possible D gene (6 bases). The CDR3 is made up of 14 amino acids. V was clipped by 4 bases and J by 5 bases, with 12 bases between them. Germline assignment: CDR1 MNHEY and CDR2 SVGAGI. CDR3 residues: CASSSTGSRNTIYF. The CDR3 DNA reads TGTGCCAGCAGTTCCACAGGGAGTAGAAACACCATATATTTT.